The 5 T cell receptor beta chains below come from one sample, sequenced in a study of brain T cells in children with intractable seizures. Generated by immunoSEQ multiplex PCR, the TCRdb table keeps only in-frame clones and is missing some. Among approximately 110,000 clones, 90% to 95% were seen once, and the ten largest hold 3.5% to 4.5%. Sequencing used peripheral blood, obtained at surgery. These receptors originate from a boy under two years old with hemimegalencephaly and intractable seizures.

The chain joins TRBV6-6 to TRBJ1-6; TRBD1 is a possible D gene (6 bases). CDR3 size: 15 residues. CDR1 and CDR2 (germline): MNHNY, SVGAGI (reference sequence). The V gene lost 2 bases and the J gene lost 7 bases, with 12 bases spanning the gap. The CDR3: CASSYEGDDNSPLHF. The DNA for the CDR3 is TGTGCCAGCAGTTACGAGGGGGATGACAATTCACCCCTCCACTTT.

The genes are TRBV25-1 and TRBJ2-5; D is ambiguous. The CDR3 runs to 12 residues. From germline, CDR1 is MGHDK and CDR2 SYGVNS. V lost 7 bases to trimming and J lost 7 bases, with 13 bases between them. In nucleotides, the CDR3 is TGTGCCAGCACCTTGGGCGGTGGGACCCAGTACTTC. Translating it yields CASTLGGGTQYF.

This chain uses TRBV27 with TRBJ2-2, with D possibly matching TRBD2 (6 bases). The CDR3 covers 15 residues. The germline gives CDR1 MNHEY, CDR2 SMNVEV (reference sequence). V lost 3 bases, J lost 5 bases, and 13 bases lay in between. The CDR3 coding sequence is TGTGCCAGCAGTTTTACGGGAGCCCGGACCGGGGAGCTGTTTTTT. It encodes CASSFTGARTGELFF.

The chain is built from TRBV6-5 and TRBJ1-2, with 9 nucleotides matching TRBD1. Germline V gene data show CDR1 as MNHEY and CDR2 as SVGAGI. The CDR3 totals 14 residues. The V gene end was trimmed by 6 bases and the J gene end by 4 bases; junction bases not matched to a gene: 6. The CDR3 loop is CASSRDRVGYGYTF. The CDR3 coding sequence is TGTGCCAGCAGCCGGGACAGGGTGGGCTATGGCTACACCTTC.

The rearrangement uses TRBV6-6 and TRBJ2-7, with D possibly being TRBD2 (7 bases). From germline, CDR1 is MNHNY and CDR2 SVGAGI (reference sequence). Trimming removed 2 bases from V and 3 bases from J, with 14 bases in between. This CDR3 contains 15 residues. CDR3: CASSYGLGGHYEQYF. In DNA form, the CDR3 reads TGTGCCAGCAGTTACGGACTAGGGGGTCACTACGAGCAGTACTTC.